The next 17 T cell receptor beta chains were all read from a single sample in a study of blood T cell repertoires in COVID-19. Repertoires were generated with immunoSEQ multiplex PCR, while TCRdb's copy carries only in-frame clones and drops some. This sample has about 230,000 clones, with 86% found just once. Source material: peripheral blood. The receptors come from a man aged 45-60 years with COVID-19, enrolled during active disease.

This chain connects TRBV10-3 to TRBJ1-3; no clear D gene. The germline CDR1 and CDR2 sequences are ENHRY and SYGVKD. The CDR3 has 12 amino acids. The V and J ends lost 10 bases and 1 base respectively, with 8 bases between them. CDR3 loop: CATQDSGNTIYF. The DNA for the CDR3 is TGTGCCACCCAGGATTCTGGAAACACCATATATTTT.

V usage is TRBV15 and J usage is TRBJ2-7, with 10 bases lining up with TRBD2. V gave up 1 base and J gave up 5 bases; unmatched junction bases: 5. Per germline, CDR1 LNHNV and CDR2 YYDKDF (reference sequence). This CDR3 contains 15 residues. CDR3 in DNA: TGTGCCACCAGCAGAGCGGGACTAGCGTCTAACGAGCAGTACTTC. Its protein product is CATSRAGLASNEQYF.

V and J are TRBV28 and TRBJ2-2; 7 bases are shared with TRBD2. Germline lookup yields CDR1 MDHEN and CDR2 SYDVKM. V trimming: 6 bases; J trimming: 3 bases; junction bases outside the gene matches: 7. The CDR3 covers 15 residues. CDR3 sequence: CASSRGGPHTGELFF. The CDR3 DNA reads TGTGCCAGCAGCCGCGGGGGACCGCACACCGGGGAGCTGTTTTTT.

The chain combines TRBV7-9 with TRBJ1-1, with D uncertain. The CDR3 runs 15 residues. Deletions cut 5 bases from V and 1 base from J, with 14 bases between. In germline, CDR1 is SEHNR, CDR2 FQNEAQ (reference sequence). The CDR3 here is CASSPPFTPNTEAFF. CDR3 in DNA: TGTGCCAGCAGCCCCCCTTTTACACCGAACACTGAAGCTTTCTTT.

J is TRBJ1-4 and V is TRBV6-6; D gene unclear. The germline V gene encodes CDR1 MNHNY and CDR2 SVGAGI (reference sequence). There are 14 residues in the CDR3. The V end lost 5 bases, the J end lost 5 bases, and 12 bases lay between the germline ends. Written as DNA, the CDR3 is TGTGCCAGCAGTACTAGCGGGGAAAATGAAAAACTGTTTTTT. It codes for CASSTSGENEKLFF.

This chain joins TRBV6-6 and TRBJ1-2, with D possibly TRBD1 on 6 matching bases. Germline V gene sequence: CDR1 MNHNY, CDR2 SVGAGI (reference sequence). This CDR3 has 15 amino acids. V shed 7 bases and J shed 0 bases, with 15 bases lying between them. This CDR3 is CASTKRDKSNYGYTF. CDR3 sequence (DNA): TGTGCCAGCACCAAAAGGGACAAATCTAACTATGGCTACACCTTC.

The V and J genes are TRBV6-5 and TRBJ1-1; a weak D match, TRBD1 (5 bases). Trimming pared 2 bases from V and 10 bases from J, leaving 14 bases between. Germline CDR1 MNHEY, CDR2 SVGAGI. The CDR3 runs 13 residues. CDR3 in DNA: TGTGCCAGCAGTTACGGTCTATGGGGGGGAGCTTTCTTT. Its protein is CASSYGLWGGAFF.

Here the CDR3 reads CASSPRTGDHQPQHF. CDR3 sequence (DNA): TGTGCCAGCTCACCACGGACAGGGGATCATCAGCCCCAGCATTTT. The rearrangement uses TRBV18 and TRBJ1-5; 9 bases match TRBD1. Trimming took 1 base from V and 5 from J; bases not matched to a gene: 3. Germline V CDR1 and CDR2: KGHSH, LQKENI. The CDR3 totals 15 residues.

The V and J genes are TRBV9 and TRBJ2-2; 7 nucleotides align to TRBD1. This CDR3 region has 16 residues. CDR1 SGDLS and CDR2 YYNGEE come from the germline V gene. V dropped 5 bases and J dropped 0; count of bases not matched to a gene: 7. In DNA, the CDR3 is TGTGCCAGCAGTGATCCGGGACAGTCGAACACCGGGGAGCTGTTTTTT. It codes for CASSDPGQSNTGELFF. The variable domain in full, completed from reference TRBV9 and TRBJ2-2, reads DSGVTQTPKHLITATGQRVTLRCSPRSGDLSVYWYQQSLDQGLQFLIQYYNGEERAKGNILERFSAQQFPDLHSELNLSSLELGDSALYFCASSDPGQSNTGELFFGEGSRLTVL.

The J gene is TRBJ1-5, the V gene TRBV7-8; TRBD1 aligns across 9 bases. CDR3 length equals 16 residues. The germline gives CDR1 SGHVS, CDR2 FQNEAQ. V dropped 5 bases and J dropped 7; count of bases not matched to a gene: 12. CDR3: CASSARRDREWQPQHF. CDR3 in DNA: TGTGCCAGCAGCGCCCGCCGGGACAGGGAATGGCAGCCCCAGCATTTT.

V gene TRBV10-3 combines with J gene TRBJ2-1; D may be TRBD2 (6 bases). Germline CDR1 ENHRY, CDR2 SYGVKD. The CDR3 length is 16 residues. V was pared by 2 bases and J by 6 bases, with 17 bases between. The DNA for the CDR3 is TGTGCCATCAGTGAGGCAGCGGGCCGACCGAGCAATGAGCAGTTCTTC. It codes for CAISEAAGRPSNEQFF.

The rearrangement joins TRBV5-5 to TRBJ1-3; D not certain. The CDR3 has 15 amino acids. Germline V gene sequence: CDR1 SGHKS, CDR2 YYEKEE (reference sequence). V was shortened by 1 base and J by 0 bases, with 8 bases between the two germline ends. The CDR3 region has the DNA TGTGCCAGCAGCTTGTCGGGGAGCTCTGGAAACACCATATATTTT. Translated, it gives CASSLSGSSGNTIYF.

In DNA form, the CDR3 reads TGTGCCAGTAGTTCACAGGGGCACTACGAGCAGTACTTC. It encodes CASSSQGHYEQYF. The J gene is TRBJ2-7, the V gene TRBV19; 7 nucleotides line up with TRBD1. Trimming removed 5 bases from V and 3 bases from J; junction bases left unmatched: 4. CDR3 length: 13 amino acids. CDR1 is LNHDA and CDR2 is SQIVND in the germline V gene (reference sequence).

The chain links TRBV6-6 to TRBJ1-5; D perhaps matches TRBD1 (6 bases). The V gene's germline CDR1 is MNHNY and CDR2 SVGAGI (reference sequence). Trimming removed 8 bases at V and 0 bases at J, with 17 bases between. The CDR3 sequence is 16 residues long. CDR3 in DNA: TGTGCCAGCGAAACCTCAGGGGATTATAGCAATCAGCCCCAGCATTTT. It yields the protein CASETSGDYSNQPQHF.

This sequence joins TRBV9 and TRBJ1-1; maybe TRBD1 (6 bases). CDR3 length equals 14 residues. Germline V gene data show CDR1 as SGDLS and CDR2 as YYNGEE. V was trimmed by 4 bases and J by 9 bases, leaving 19 bases between them. The CDR3 loop reads CASSSQTTTGQAFF. CDR3 DNA sequence: TGTGCCAGCAGCTCACAAACAACAACAGGGCAAGCTTTCTTT.

The chain's CDR3 is CSVQEGDTEAFF. The CDR3 DNA follows: TGCAGCGTTCAGGAGGGTGACACTGAAGCTTTCTTT. The chain combines TRBV29-1 with TRBJ1-1; no reliable D call. CDR3 size: 12 residues. Germline lookup yields CDR1 SQVTM and CDR2 ANQGSEA. V lost 5 bases, J lost 3 bases, and 10 bases lay in between.

The chain is built from TRBV9 and TRBJ2-5; 7 nucleotides match TRBD2. V lost 4 bases, J lost 0 bases, and 6 bases stayed unmatched. The CDR3 is 15 amino acids. Germline CDR1 SGDLS, CDR2 YYNGEE. Here the CDR3 reads CASSPGLADQETQYF. In nucleotides, the CDR3 is TGTGCCAGCAGCCCAGGCCTAGCGGACCAAGAGACCCAGTACTTC.